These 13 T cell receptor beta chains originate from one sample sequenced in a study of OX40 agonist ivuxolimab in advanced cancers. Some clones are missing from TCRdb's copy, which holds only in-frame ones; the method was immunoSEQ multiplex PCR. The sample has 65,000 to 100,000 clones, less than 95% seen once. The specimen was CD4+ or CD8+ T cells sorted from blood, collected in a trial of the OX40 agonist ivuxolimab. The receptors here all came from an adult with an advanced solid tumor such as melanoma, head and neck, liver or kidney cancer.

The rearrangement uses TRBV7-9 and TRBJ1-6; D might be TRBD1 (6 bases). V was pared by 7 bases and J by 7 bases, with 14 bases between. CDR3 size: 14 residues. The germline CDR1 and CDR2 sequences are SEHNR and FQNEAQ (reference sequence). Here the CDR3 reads CASTQQGRNSPLHF. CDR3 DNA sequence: TGTGCCAGCACCCAACAGGGAAGGAATTCACCCCTCCACTTT.

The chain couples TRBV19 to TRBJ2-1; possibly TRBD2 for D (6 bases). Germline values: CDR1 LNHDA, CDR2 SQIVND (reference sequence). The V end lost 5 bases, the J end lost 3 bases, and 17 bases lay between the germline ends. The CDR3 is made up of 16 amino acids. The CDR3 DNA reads TGTGCCAGTAGTCCCCCTCGGGGGAAACACTACAATGAGCAGTTCTTC. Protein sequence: CASSPPRGKHYNEQFF.

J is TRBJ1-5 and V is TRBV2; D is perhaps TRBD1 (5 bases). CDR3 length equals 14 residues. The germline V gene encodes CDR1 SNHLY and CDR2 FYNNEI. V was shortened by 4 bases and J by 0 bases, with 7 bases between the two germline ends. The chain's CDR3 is CASSGQFSNQPQHF. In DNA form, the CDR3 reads TGTGCCAGCAGTGGACAGTTTAGCAATCAGCCCCAGCATTTT.

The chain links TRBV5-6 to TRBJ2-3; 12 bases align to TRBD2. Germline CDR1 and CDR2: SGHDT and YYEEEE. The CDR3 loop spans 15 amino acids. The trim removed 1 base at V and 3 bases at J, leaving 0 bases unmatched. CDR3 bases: TGTGCCAGCAGCTTGACTAGCGGGGGGACAGATACGCAGTATTTT. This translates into CASSLTSGGTDTQYF. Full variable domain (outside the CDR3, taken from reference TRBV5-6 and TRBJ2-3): DAGVTQSPTHLIKTRGQQVTLRCSPKSGHDTVSWYQQALGQGPQFIFQYYEEEERQRGNFPDRFSGHQFPNYSSELNVNALLLGDSALYLCASSLTSGGTDTQYFGPGTRLTVL.

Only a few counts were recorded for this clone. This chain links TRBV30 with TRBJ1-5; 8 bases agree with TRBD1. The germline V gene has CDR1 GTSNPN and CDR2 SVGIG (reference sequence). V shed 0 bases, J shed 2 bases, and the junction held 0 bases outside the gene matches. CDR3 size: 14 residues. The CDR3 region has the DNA TGTGCCTGGAGTGTACAGGGGGGCAATCAGCCCCAGCATTTT. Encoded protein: CAWSVQGGNQPQHF. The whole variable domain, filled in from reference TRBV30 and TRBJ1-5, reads SQTIHQWPATLVQPVGSPLSLECTVEGTSNPNLYWYRQAAGRGLQLLFYSVGIGQISSEVPQNLSASRPQDRQFILSSKKLLLSDSGFYLCAWSVQGGNQPQHFGDGTRLSIL.

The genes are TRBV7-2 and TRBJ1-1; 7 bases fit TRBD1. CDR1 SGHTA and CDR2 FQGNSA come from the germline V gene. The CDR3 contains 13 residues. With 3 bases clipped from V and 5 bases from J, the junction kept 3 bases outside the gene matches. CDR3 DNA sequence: TGTGCCAGCAGCTTTGACAGGGAGACTGAAGCTTTCTTT. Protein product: CASSFDRETEAFF.

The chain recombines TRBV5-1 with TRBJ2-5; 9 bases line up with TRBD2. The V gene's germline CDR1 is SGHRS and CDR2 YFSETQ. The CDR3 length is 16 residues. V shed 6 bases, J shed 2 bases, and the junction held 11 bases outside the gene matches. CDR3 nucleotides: TGCGCCAGCACCCTCGTCGCGGGGGGGAAGCAAGAGACCCAGTACTTC. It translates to CASTLVAGGKQETQYF.

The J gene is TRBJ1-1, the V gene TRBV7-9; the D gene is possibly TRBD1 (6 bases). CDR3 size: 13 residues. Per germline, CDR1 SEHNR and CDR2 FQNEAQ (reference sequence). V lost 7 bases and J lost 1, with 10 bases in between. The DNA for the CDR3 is TGTGCCAGCACCAGGGGACAGAACACTGAAGCTTTCTTT. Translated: CASTRGQNTEAFF.

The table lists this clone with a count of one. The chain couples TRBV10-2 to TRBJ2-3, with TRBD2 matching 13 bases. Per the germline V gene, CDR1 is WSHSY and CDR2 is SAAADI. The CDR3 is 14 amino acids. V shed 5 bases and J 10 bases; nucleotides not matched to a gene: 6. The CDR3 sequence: CASSRLAGGHAQYF. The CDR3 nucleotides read TGCGCCAGCAGTAGACTAGCGGGGGGCCACGCGCAGTATTTT.

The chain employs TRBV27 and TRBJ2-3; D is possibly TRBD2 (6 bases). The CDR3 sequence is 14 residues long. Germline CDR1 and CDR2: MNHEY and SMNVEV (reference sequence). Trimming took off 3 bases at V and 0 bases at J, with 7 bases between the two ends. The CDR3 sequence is CASSFAGSTDTQYF. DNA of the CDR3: TGTGCCAGCAGTTTCGCGGGGAGCACAGATACGCAGTATTTT.

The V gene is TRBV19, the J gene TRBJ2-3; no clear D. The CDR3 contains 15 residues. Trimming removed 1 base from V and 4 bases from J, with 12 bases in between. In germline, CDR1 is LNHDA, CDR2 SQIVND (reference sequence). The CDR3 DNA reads TGTGCCAGTAGTATAGCAAGCCCTGGGGCAGATACGCAGTATTTT. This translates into CASSIASPGADTQYF.

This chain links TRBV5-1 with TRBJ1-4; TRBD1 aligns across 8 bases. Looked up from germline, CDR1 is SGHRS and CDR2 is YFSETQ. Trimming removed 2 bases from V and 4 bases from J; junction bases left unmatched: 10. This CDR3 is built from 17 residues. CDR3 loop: CASSLMGQAHNNEKLFF. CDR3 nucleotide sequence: TGCGCCAGCAGCTTAATGGGACAGGCCCACAATAATGAAAAACTGTTTTTT.

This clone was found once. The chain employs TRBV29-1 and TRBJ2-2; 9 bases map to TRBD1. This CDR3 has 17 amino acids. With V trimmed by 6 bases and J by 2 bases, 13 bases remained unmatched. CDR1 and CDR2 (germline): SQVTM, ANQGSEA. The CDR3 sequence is CSVNPSDRGTNTGELFF. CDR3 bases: TGCAGCGTAAACCCGAGTGACAGGGGGACTAACACCGGGGAGCTGTTTTTT.